What follows is one TCR beta chain and its context. Germline CDR1 reads SGHTA; CDR2 reads FQGNSA. This CDR3 has 15 amino acids. The V end was cut by 1 base, the J end by 4 bases, with 13 bases between. The sample comes from a study of T cell responses to AZD1222 COVID-19 vaccine. Clones were read by immunoSEQ multiplex PCR, and TCRdb kept only the in-frame ones, dropping some. Here the sample spans about 130,000 clones, over 90% being singletons. V is TRBV7-2 and J is TRBJ2-5, with D tentatively TRBD2 (5 bases). The sample was peripheral blood, taken on day 0 of AZD1222 vaccination. The sequence derives from an adult in good health. The CDR3 reads CASSLVIARGETQYF. CDR3 coding DNA: TGTGCCAGCAGCTTAGTTATAGCGAGAGGAGAGACCCAGTACTTC.